Shown below are 25 T cell receptor beta chains from a single sample sequenced in a study of T-cell reconstitution after alpha-beta-depleted transplantation in children. The authors prepared the TCRbeta library with unique molecular identifiers. One entry per CDR3 protein results from TCRdb running MiXCR on the PCR reads. The table includes 580,000 or so distinct CDR3 sequences, 23% detected once. Material: PBMCs, mostly from graft donor cells, obtained 360 days after TCRalphabeta/CD19-depleted stem cell transplant. Receptors were obtained from a boy younger than two who had a stem cell transplant for acute myeloid leukemia, so the T cells may come from the graft donor.

In its sample, this clonotype was seen many times. The chain carries TRBV5-5 and TRBJ2-7, with D perhaps TRBD2 (5 bases). The CDR3 spans 14 residues. Trimming pared 0 bases from V and 6 bases from J, leaving 13 bases between. The germline CDR1 and CDR2 sequences are SGHKS and YYEKEE (reference sequence). DNA for the CDR3: TGTGCCAGCAGCTTGGCGGTTCGGGGTCTCGAGCAGTACGTC. Amino acids: CASSLAVRGLEQYV.

This chain connects TRBV2 to TRBJ1-2; D might be TRBD1 (5 bases). This CDR3 has 18 residues. Germline V gene lookup returns CDR1 SNHLY and CDR2 FYNNEI. The germline V and J ends were trimmed by 8 bases and 8 bases, with 33 bases remaining between them. CDR3 in amino acids: CASCYLQRGLTITMGYTF. The DNA for the CDR3 is TGTGCCAGCTGTTACTTACAGCGGGGACTCACAATAACTATGGGCTACACCTTC.

CDR3 DNA sequence: TGTGCCAGCAGTACCATCGGGACAGGAGTCCGCAATCAGCCCCAGCATTTT. The encoded protein is CASSTIGTGVRNQPQHF. The chain combines TRBV6-5 with TRBJ1-5, with TRBD1 identical over 8 bases. J lost 2 bases, V lost 5 bases, and 11 bases had no gene match. The V gene's germline CDR1 is MNHEY and CDR2 SVGAGI. The CDR3 spans 17 residues.

The V and J genes are TRBV20-1 and TRBJ1-2, with 7 bases aligning to TRBD1. The J segment lost 4 bases and the V segment lost 6 bases, leaving 11 bases of the junction unmatched. The CDR3 is 14 amino acids. Germline-derived CDR1 and CDR2 are DFQATT and SNEGSKA (reference sequence). The CDR3 DNA follows: TGCAGTGCGAGGGGGCAGGAGGCTGGCTATGGCTACACCTTC. Its protein is CSARGQEAGYGYTF.

This clonotype was counted between two and nine times. The chain is built from TRBV5-1 and TRBJ2-1; 10 bases fit TRBD2. CDR3 length: 15 amino acids. From germline, CDR1 is SGHRS and CDR2 YFSETQ. J lost 10 bases, V lost 4 bases, and 11 bases had no gene match. CDR3 nucleotide sequence: TGCGCCAGCAGCCTAACGGGCCTAGCGGGGGACGAGCAGTTCTTC. Translating gives CASSLTGLAGDEQFF. Supplemented by reference TRBV5-1 and TRBJ2-1, the full variable domain reads KAGVTQTPRYLIKTRGQQVTLSCSPISGHRSVSWYQQTPGQGLQFLFEYFSETQRNKGNFPGRFSGRQFSNSRSEMNVSTLELGDSALYLCASSLTGLAGDEQFFGPGTRLTVL.

Ten or more counts support this clonotype. The chain has TRBV7-3 and TRBJ2-1; 8 nucleotides agree with TRBD1. The CDR3 extends over 17 amino acids. Germline values: CDR1 SGHTA, CDR2 FQGTGA. Germline trimming cut 3 bases from V and 8 bases from J; bases unmatched to any gene: 15. As DNA, the CDR3 is TGTGCCAGCAGCTTGATAATGGGGACAGGAAAGTCCCATGAGCAGTTCTTC. Protein: CASSLIMGTGKSHEQFF.

This chain joins TRBV20-1 and TRBJ2-3; TRBD2 matches at 14 bases. The CDR3 has 16 amino acids. The V and J ends lost 0 bases and 8 bases, in that order; junction bases with no gene match: 7. Per germline, CDR1 DFQATT and CDR2 SNEGSKA (reference sequence). CDR3 DNA sequence: TGCAGTGCTAGAGAGGGACTAGCGGGGGCGGGCGGTACGCAGTATTTT. This encodes CSAREGLAGAGGTQYF.

Only one count was recorded for this clonotype. The J gene is TRBJ2-1, the V gene TRBV21-1; the table's D gene call, TRBD1, was not cross checked with the DNA. TRBV21-1 is tagged as a pseudogene. The CDR3 totals 15 residues. As DNA, the CDR3 is TGTGCCAGCAGAAAACCCCCTCACACAGGGTATGAGCAGTTCTTC. As protein: CASRKPPHTGYEQFF.

In its sample, this clonotype was seen a few times. J is TRBJ2-5 and V is TRBV10-3; TRBD1 aligns across 9 bases. The V and J ends lost 6 bases and 4 bases, in that order; junction bases with no gene match: 6. Germline loops: CDR1 ENHRY, CDR2 SYGVKD. The CDR3 is 14 amino acids. The CDR3: CAISSQGARETQYF. DNA of the CDR3: TGTGCCATCAGCTCACAGGGGGCGCGAGAGACCCAGTACTTC.

The chain couples TRBV20-1 to TRBJ1-5; D unresolved. Deletions cut 2 bases from V and 6 bases from J, with 17 bases between. The CDR3 is 15 amino acids. The germline CDR1 and CDR2 sequences are DFQATT and SNEGSKA (reference sequence). CDR3 DNA: TGCAGTGCTAGATTCGAAGGGATGCGGGGTCAGCCCCAGCATTTT. Its translation: CSARFEGMRGQPQHF.

This sequence joins TRBV12-3 or TRBV12-4 and TRBJ1-6; perhaps TRBD1 as D (6 bases). Trimming shortened V by 3 bases and J by 0 bases, and 12 bases separated the two germline ends. The CDR3 sequence is 17 residues long. The CDR3 nucleotides are TGTGCCAGCAGTTTTGGACCCAGGGGCTCCTATAATTCACCCCTCCACTTT. Residues: CASSFGPRGSYNSPLHF.

This clonotype appeared a few times. This chain links TRBV29-1 with TRBJ2-1, with D perhaps TRBD1 (5 bases). V lost 5 bases, J lost 7 bases, and 18 bases lay in between. Germline assignment: CDR1 SQVTM and CDR2 ANQGSEA. The CDR3 covers 14 residues. The CDR3 DNA reads TGCAGCGTTTGGGGCAGGGATGGGAAGAATGAGCAGTTCTTC. Its translation is CSVWGRDGKNEQFF.

A few counts support this clonotype. The V and J genes are TRBV20-1 and TRBJ1-2; 7 nucleotides align to TRBD1. The CDR3 covers 14 residues. Trimming cost V 2 bases and J 5 bases; bases outside gene matches: 8. Germline V gene sequence: CDR1 DFQATT, CDR2 SNEGSKA (reference sequence). CDR3 residues: CSARTSTGDYGYTF. CDR3 coding DNA: TGCAGTGCTAGAACCTCCACAGGGGATTATGGCTACACCTTC.

This clonotype appeared a few times. The rearrangement uses TRBV20-1 and TRBJ2-1; 8 bases are shared with TRBD1. CDR3 size: 13 residues. Germline V CDR1 and CDR2: DFQATT, SNEGSKA (reference sequence). The V and J ends lost 1 base and 8 bases, in that order; junction bases with no gene match: 4. CDR3 sequence: CSARVPGGHEQFF. CDR3 coding DNA: TGCAGTGCTAGAGTTCCAGGGGGCCATGAGCAGTTCTTC.

This clonotype was observed a few times. The chain links TRBV4-3 to TRBJ2-5, with D unresolved. Germline V lookup: CDR1 LGHNA, CDR2 YSLEER. Deletions cut 1 base from V and 1 base from J, with 10 bases between. This CDR3 is built from 15 residues. CDR3 residues: CASSQVWRTQETQYF. CDR3 DNA sequence: TGCGCCAGCAGCCAAGTTTGGCGGACCCAAGAGACCCAGTACTTC.

This clonotype was seen ten or more times. The chain employs TRBV12-3 or TRBV12-4 and TRBJ2-7; tentatively, D is TRBD2 (5 bases). With 0 bases removed from V and 4 bases from J, the gap between germline ends came to 7 bases. This CDR3 spans 13 amino acids. The chain's CDR3 is CASSLAPGYEQYV. CDR3 nucleotides: TGTGCCAGCAGTTTAGCGCCGGGGTACGAGCAGTACGTC.

The chain is built from TRBV7-9 and TRBJ1-1, with a weak D call TRBD1 (5 bases). Germline V lookup: CDR1 SEHNR, CDR2 FQNEAQ (reference sequence). This CDR3 has 15 residues. The V end lost 5 bases, the J end lost 0 bases, and 13 bases lay between the germline ends. CDR3 protein: CASSGQWEMNTEAFF. For the CDR3, the DNA is TGTGCCAGCAGCGGACAATGGGAAATGAACACTGAAGCTTTCTTT. Complete variable domain (other parts from reference TRBV7-9 and TRBJ1-1): DTGVSQNPRHKITKRGQNVTFRCDPISEHNRLYWYRQTLGQGPEFLTYFQNEAQLEKSRLLSDRFSAERPKGSFSTLEIQRTEQGDSAMYLCASSGQWEMNTEAFFGQGTRLTVV.

This clonotype was detected only a few times. J is TRBJ1-2 and V is TRBV12-3 or TRBV12-4, with TRBD1 as a possible D gene (5 bases). Trimming took off 5 bases at V and 8 bases at J, with 15 bases between the two ends. The CDR3 is 13 amino acids. The CDR3 sequence: CASSPTVESGYTF. The CDR3 coding sequence is TGTGCCAGCAGTCCGACAGTGGAGAGCGGCTACACCTTC.

A few counts support this clonotype. The chain combines TRBV6-5 with TRBJ2-2; D is possibly TRBD1 (6 bases). The ends were cut back, 0 bases at V and 7 bases at J, with 12 bases in the middle. From germline, CDR1 is MNHEY and CDR2 SVGAGI. The CDR3 is made up of 15 amino acids. Here the CDR3 reads CASSYSDRAIGELFF. For the CDR3, the DNA is TGTGCCAGCAGTTACTCGGACAGAGCAATCGGGGAGCTGTTTTTT.

This clonotype was seen repeatedly, ten times or more. The chain uses TRBV12-3 or TRBV12-4 and TRBJ1-5, with D possibly being TRBD1 (6 bases). CDR3 size: 15 residues. Trimming pared 6 bases from V and 3 bases from J, leaving 15 bases between. The CDR3 DNA is TGTGCCAGCAGCTCATTGGACAGCTACAATCAGCCCCAGCATTTT. Translation: CASSSLDSYNQPQHF.

The chain joins TRBV6-2 or TRBV6-3 to TRBJ2-1; 14 nucleotides line up with TRBD2. The CDR3 covers 19 residues. Per the germline V gene, CDR1 is MNHEY and CDR2 is SVGEGT. Trimming cost V 3 bases and J 2 bases; bases outside gene matches: 9. The CDR3 region has the DNA TGTGCCAGCAGTTATATCGTGACTAGCGGGGGGGCCGCCTACAATGAGCAGTTCTTC. Amino acid sequence: CASSYIVTSGGAAYNEQFF.

The rearrangement joins TRBV12-3 or TRBV12-4 to TRBJ2-7; TRBD1 matches 10 bases. The CDR3 extends over 18 amino acids. The V and J ends lost 3 bases and 2 bases, in that order; junction bases with no gene match: 13. The CDR3 DNA follows: TGTGCCAGCAGTTTGGGGGACAGGGGACTAACTTCGGCCTACGAGCAGTACGTC. The encoded protein is CASSLGDRGLTSAYEQYV.

The sample holds many counts of this clonotype. J is TRBJ2-3 and V is TRBV20-1; D unresolved. The germline V and J ends were trimmed by 1 base and 6 bases, with 11 bases remaining between them. Germline V lookup: CDR1 DFQATT, CDR2 SNEGSKA (reference sequence). There are 13 residues in the CDR3. Here the CDR3 reads CSARGGSLDTQYF. CDR3 nucleotide sequence: TGCAGTGCTAGAGGTGGATCGTTGGATACGCAGTATTTT.

This clonotype was detected only a few times. The V and J genes are TRBV24-1 and TRBJ2-1; 9 bases are shared with TRBD1. The CDR3 has 16 residues. Germline assignment: CDR1 KGHDR and CDR2 SFDVKD. Trimming removed 1 base from V and 4 bases from J; junction bases left unmatched: 4. The CDR3 DNA reads TGTGCCACCAGTGATTTTGGGACAGGGATGTACAATGAGCAGTTCTTC. This gives the protein CATSDFGTGMYNEQFF.

This chain connects TRBV7-6 to TRBJ2-5; maybe TRBD1 (6 bases). Germline CDR1 SGHVS, CDR2 FNYEAQ. V was shortened by 7 bases and J by 5 bases, with 20 bases between the two germline ends. The CDR3 is 15 residues long. The DNA for the CDR3 is TGTGCCAGCACAACCGAGGGGGTAGCATCCGAGACCCAGTACTTC. It translates to CASTTEGVASETQYF.